This T cell receptor beta chain stems from a study of blood T cell repertoires in COVID-19. About the study: Samples came from the United States, Italy and Spain, spanning acute and convalescent COVID-19.

Clones were read by immunoSEQ multiplex PCR, and TCRdb kept only the in-frame ones, dropping some. The sample has about 220,000 clones, roughly 81% seen once; the top ten hold over 2.5%. This CDR3 contains 21 residues. J was trimmed by 0 bases and V by 1 base; bases with no gene match: 19. The germline V gene has CDR1 LGHDT and CDR2 YNNKEL (reference sequence). Sequenced input: peripheral blood. The V gene is TRBV3-1 (or the pseudogene TRBV3-2), the J gene TRBJ2-7; 9 bases map to TRBD1. The TCR was taken from a man in his forties or fifties who had recovered from COVID-19. The CDR3 region is CASSQGKIPISWDRASYEQYF. The CDR3 DNA reads TGTGCCAGCAGCCAAGGGAAGATTCCGATATCCTGGGACAGGGCCTCCTACGAGCAGTACTTC.